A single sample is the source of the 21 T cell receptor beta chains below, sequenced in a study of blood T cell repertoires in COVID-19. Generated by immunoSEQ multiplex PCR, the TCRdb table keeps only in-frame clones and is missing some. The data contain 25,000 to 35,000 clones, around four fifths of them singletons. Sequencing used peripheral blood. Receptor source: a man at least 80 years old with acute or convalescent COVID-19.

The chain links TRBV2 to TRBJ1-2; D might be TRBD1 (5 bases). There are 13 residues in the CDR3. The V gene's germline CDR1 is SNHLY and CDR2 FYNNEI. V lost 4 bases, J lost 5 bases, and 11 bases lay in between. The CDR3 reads CASSGQPLYGYTF. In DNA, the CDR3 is TGTGCCAGCAGTGGACAGCCGTTATATGGCTACACCTTC.

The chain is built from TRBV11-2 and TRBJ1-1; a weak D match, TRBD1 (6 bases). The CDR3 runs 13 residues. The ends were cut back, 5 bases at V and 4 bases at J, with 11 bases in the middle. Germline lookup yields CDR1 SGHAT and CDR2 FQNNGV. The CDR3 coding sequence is TGTGCCAGCAGCCCCAGCAGGGGCACTGAAGCTTTCTTT. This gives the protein CASSPSRGTEAFF.

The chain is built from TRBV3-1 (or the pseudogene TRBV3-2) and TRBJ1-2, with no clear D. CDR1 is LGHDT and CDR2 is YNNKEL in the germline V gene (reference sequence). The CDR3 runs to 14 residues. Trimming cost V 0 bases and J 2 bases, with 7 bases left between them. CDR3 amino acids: CASSQDRRNYGYTF. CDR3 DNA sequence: TGTGCCAGCAGCCAAGATCGTCGGAACTATGGCTACACCTTC.

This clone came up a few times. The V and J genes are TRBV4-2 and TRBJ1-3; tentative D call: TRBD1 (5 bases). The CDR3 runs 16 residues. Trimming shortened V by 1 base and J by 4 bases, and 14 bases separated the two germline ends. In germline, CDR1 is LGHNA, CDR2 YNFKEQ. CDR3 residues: CASSQVFGDSGNTIYF. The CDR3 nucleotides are TGTGCCAGCAGCCAAGTTTTTGGGGACTCGGGAAACACCATATATTTT.

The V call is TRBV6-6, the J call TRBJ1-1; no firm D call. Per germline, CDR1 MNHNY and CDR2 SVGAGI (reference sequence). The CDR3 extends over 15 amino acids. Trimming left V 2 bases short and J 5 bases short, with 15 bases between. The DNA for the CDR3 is TGTGCCAGCAGTTACGAAAGTCTGGGGAGGACTGAAGCTTTCTTT. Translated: CASSYESLGRTEAFF.

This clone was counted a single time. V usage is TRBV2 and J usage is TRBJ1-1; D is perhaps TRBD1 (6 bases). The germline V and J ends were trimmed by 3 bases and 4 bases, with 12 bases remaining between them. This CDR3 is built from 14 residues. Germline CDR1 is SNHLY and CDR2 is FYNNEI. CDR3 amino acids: CASSDGQGPTEAFF. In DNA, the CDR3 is TGTGCCAGCAGTGACGGCCAGGGGCCCACTGAAGCTTTCTTT.

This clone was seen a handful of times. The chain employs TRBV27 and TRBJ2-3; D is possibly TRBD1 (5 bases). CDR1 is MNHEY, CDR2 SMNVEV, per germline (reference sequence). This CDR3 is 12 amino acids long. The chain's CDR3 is CTQGPYTDTQYF. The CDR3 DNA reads TGTACTCAGGGCCCATACACAGATACGCAGTATTTT.

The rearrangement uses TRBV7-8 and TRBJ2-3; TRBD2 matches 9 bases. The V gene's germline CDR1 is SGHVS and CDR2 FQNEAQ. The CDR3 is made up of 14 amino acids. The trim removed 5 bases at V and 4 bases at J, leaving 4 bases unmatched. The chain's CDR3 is CASSLGLAPDTQYF. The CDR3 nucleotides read TGTGCCAGCAGCCTAGGACTAGCGCCAGATACGCAGTATTTT.

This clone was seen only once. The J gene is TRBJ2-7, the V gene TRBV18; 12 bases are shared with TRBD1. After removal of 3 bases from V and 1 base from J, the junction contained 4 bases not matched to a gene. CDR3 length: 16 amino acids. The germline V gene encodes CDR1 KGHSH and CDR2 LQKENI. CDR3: CASSPTGQGASYEQYF. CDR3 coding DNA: TGTGCCAGCTCACCGACGGGACAGGGGGCGTCCTACGAGCAGTACTTC.

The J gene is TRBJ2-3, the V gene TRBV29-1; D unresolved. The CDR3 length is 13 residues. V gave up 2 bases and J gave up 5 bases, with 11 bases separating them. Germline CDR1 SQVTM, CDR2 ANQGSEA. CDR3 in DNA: TGCAGCGTTGAACGACTTGATGAAGATACGCAGTATTTT. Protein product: CSVERLDEDTQYF.

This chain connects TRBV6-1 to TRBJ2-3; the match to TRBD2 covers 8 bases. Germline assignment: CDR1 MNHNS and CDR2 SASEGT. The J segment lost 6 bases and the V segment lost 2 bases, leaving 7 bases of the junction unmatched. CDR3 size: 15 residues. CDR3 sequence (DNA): TGTGCCAGCAGTGAATTTTCGGGGGGGCGTGATACGCAGTATTTT. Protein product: CASSEFSGGRDTQYF.

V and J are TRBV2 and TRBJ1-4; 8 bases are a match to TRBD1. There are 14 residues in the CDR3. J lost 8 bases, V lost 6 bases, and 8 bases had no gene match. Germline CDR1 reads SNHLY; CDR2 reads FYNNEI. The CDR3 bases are TGTGCCAGCAGCGCCGACAGGGGATTCGAAAAACTGTTTTTT. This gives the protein CASSADRGFEKLFF.

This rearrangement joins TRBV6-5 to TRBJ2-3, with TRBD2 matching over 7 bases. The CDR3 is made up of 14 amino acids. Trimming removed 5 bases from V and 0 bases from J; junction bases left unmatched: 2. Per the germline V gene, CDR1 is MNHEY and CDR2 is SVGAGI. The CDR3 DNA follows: TGTGCCAGCAGTCTAGCGGAGAGCACAGATACGCAGTATTTT. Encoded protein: CASSLAESTDTQYF.

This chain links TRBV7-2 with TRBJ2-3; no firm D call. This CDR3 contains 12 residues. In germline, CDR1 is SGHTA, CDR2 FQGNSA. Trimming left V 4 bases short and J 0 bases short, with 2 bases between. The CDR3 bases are TGTGCCAGCAGCTCTAGCACAGATACGCAGTATTTT. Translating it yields CASSSSTDTQYF.

CDR3 region: CASRDRAANQPQHF. CDR3 nucleotide sequence: TGTGCCAGTAGGGACAGGGCAGCCAATCAGCCCCAGCATTTT. The gene calls are TRBV19 and TRBJ1-5; 8 positions agree with TRBD1. This CDR3 is 14 amino acids long. Germline V lookup: CDR1 LNHDA, CDR2 SQIVND (reference sequence). After removal of 6 bases from V and 3 bases from J, the junction contained 4 bases not matched to a gene.

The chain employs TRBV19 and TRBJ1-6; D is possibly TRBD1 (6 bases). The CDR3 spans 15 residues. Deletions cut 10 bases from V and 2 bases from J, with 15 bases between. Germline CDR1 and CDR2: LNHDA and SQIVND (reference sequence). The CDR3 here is CATTKGVTYNSPLHF. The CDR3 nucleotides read TGTGCCACCACCAAGGGGGTTACCTATAATTCACCCCTCCACTTT.

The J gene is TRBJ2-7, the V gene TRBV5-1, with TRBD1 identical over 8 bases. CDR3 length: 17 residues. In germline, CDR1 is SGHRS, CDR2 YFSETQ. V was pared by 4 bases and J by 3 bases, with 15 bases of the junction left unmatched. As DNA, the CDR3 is TGCGCCAGCAGCCTTCAAGGAGGACAGGGAAAAAGCTACGAGCAGTACTTC. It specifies CASSLQGGQGKSYEQYF.

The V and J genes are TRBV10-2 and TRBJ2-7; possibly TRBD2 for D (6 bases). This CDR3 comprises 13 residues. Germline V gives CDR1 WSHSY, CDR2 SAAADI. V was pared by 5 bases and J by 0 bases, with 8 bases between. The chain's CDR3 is CASSRGSSYEQYF. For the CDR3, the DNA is TGCGCCAGCAGTCGGGGGAGCTCCTACGAGCAGTACTTC.

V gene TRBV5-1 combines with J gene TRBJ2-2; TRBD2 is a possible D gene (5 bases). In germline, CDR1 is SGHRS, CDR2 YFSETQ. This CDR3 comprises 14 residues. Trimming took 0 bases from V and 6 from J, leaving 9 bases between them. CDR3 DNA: TGCGCCAGCAGCTTGGCCGAGGGATCCGGGGAGCTGTTTTTT. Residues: CASSLAEGSGELFF.

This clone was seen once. The CDR3 loop reads CAWSPRLGGELFF. CDR3 nucleotides: TGTGCCTGGAGTCCTAGATTGGGCGGGGAGCTGTTTTTT. This sequence joins TRBV30 and TRBJ2-2; D remains ambiguous. Germline V gene lookup returns CDR1 GTSNPN and CDR2 SVGIG (reference sequence). The ends were cut back, 2 bases at V and 7 bases at J, with 11 bases in the middle. The CDR3 runs 13 residues.

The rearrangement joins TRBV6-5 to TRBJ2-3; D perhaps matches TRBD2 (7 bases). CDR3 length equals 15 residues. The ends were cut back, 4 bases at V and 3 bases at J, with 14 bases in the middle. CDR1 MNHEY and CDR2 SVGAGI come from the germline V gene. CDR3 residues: CASSSRGGKTDTQYF. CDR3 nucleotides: TGTGCCAGCAGTTCTCGCGGGGGCAAAACAGATACGCAGTATTTT.